What follows is one T cell receptor beta chain and its context. The data originate from a study of shared clonotypes between healthy human individuals. The data were produced by immunoSEQ multiplex PCR, yet TCRdb's version contains in-frame clones alone and is incomplete. The sample yields approximately 2,000,000 clones, about nine tenths seen once. The CDR3 is made up of 14 amino acids. The germline V gene encodes CDR1 MNHEY and CDR2 SVGAGI. Trimming took 6 bases from V and 4 from J, leaving 15 bases between them. The V gene is TRBV6-5, the J gene TRBJ1-2; tentative D call: TRBD1 (6 bases). Sequencing was performed on naive CD4+ T cells from PBMCs. The sample's subset: CD45RA+ positively selected. The TCR was taken from a man between 18 and 35 years old in good health. Some clones in this sample may be carry-over from other donors' samples. The CDR3 DNA reads as TGTGCCAGCAGGGGGGACATTCCGCTCTATGGCTACACCTTC. Protein: CASRGDIPLYGYTF.